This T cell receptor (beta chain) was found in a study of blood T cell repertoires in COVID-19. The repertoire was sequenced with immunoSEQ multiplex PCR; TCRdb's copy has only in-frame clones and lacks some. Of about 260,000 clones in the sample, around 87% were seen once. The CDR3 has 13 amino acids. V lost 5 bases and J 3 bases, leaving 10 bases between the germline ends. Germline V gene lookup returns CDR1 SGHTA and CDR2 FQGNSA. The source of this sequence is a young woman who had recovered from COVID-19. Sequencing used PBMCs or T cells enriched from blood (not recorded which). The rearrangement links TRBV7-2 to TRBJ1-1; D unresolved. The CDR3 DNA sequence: TGTGCCAGCAGCCTATCCCTAGACACTGAAGCTTTCTTT. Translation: CASSLSLDTEAFF.